This T cell receptor (beta chain) emerged from a study of T cells in Graves' hyperthyroidism and ophthalmopathy (dated by TCRdb to the late 2010s). Broadly, across the study: Peripheral blood was sampled at the time of initial diagnosis, prior to any treatment. The 80 to 100 discovery patients were randomly divided into training and test sets at a 7:3 ratio. TCR V-J signatures able to tell the groups apart were searched for in a discovery cohort of 95 or so patients, of whom more than 40 had Graves' ophthalmopathy and about 60 had stable Graves' hyperthyroidism. After blood sampling, hyperthyroidism patients were treated with methimazole at a starting dose of 30 mg daily, and ophthalmopathy patients were treated with high-dose intravenous methylprednisolone. In more than 5 Graves' hyperthyroidism patients, the study also compared T-cell repertoires from thyroid tissue with T-cell repertoires from blood. The paper describes TCR Vbeta CDR3 sequencing of around 140 peripheral blood samples, made up of about 41 ophthalmopathy patients, roughly 80 hyperthyroidism patients and 17 progressor patients. Whether ophthalmopathy could be predicted prospectively was tested in an independent validation cohort made up of about 20 hyperthyroidism patients plus 17 patients who later progressed to ophthalmopathy.

The full study reports these points: No statistical method was used to set the sample size in advance, and investigators knew the group allocation. In validation, progression to ophthalmopathy was predicted by the model with around 70% sensitivity and 72% to 80% specificity, a median of around 6.5 months before onset. In cross-validation, a model built on a 13 V-J signature told ophthalmopathy apart from stable hyperthyroidism with over 85% sensitivity and approximately 81% specificity, and in testing the same model reached 80%/75%. Blood samples also contained most of the expanded thyroid clonotypes (frequency above 0.001), which suggests that blood repertoires may reflect thyroid immune responses.

Comment on this clonotype: The antigen it recognizes is unknown. No base-level quality is on record; no much larger clone is a single base apart.

The TCR beta CDR3 regions were amplified from the RNA transcripts. The first round of RT-PCR for the TCR CDR3 was performed with the HTBI primer set and the Qiagen OneStep RT-PCR kit. The libraries were constructed in a second round of multiplex PCR and then size-selected and purified. Sequencing of the libraries was done on an Illumina HiSeq2000 using paired-end 100 bp reads. The study's processing was this. SOAPnuke was used to process the raw data, removing reads that contained adapters or uncalled bases, had a mean Phred below 15, or lacked an exact match to the constant primer or identifier. COPE v1.2.5 was used to merge the high-quality paired reads, and each unique nucleotide sequence was defined as a clonotype. Clonotypes were aligned to IMGT TRBV, TRBD and TRBJ reference segments using MiTCR v1.1. The analysis included only V-J combinations with a frequency above 0.0001, which together covered 99.2% of the repertoires. The TCS score was defined as F50 (clonal expansion) divided by E x V (chaos), with BLOSUM62-based TCRdist calculated between CDR3 peptides within each V-J. Welch's t-statistics and random forest reduced 500 to 650 V-J features to roughly 13, which were used in a naive Bayes classifier (R e1071). TCRdb passed the public sequencing reads through fastp at Q25 and MiXCR, retaining productive beta sequences. A single entry per CDR3 protein holds the most common genes and DNA from its merged rows. Clone size and V and J calls follow TCRdb, not the original study. The sample table holds 300,000 to 450,000 distinct CDR3 sequences, of which approximately 18% were seen once. The top ten hold around 40% of the sample.

Moderately to severely active disease, a Clinical Activity Score of at least 3, a NOSPECS grade of at least 4, and a duration under 3 months were present in ophthalmopathy patients. Patients with uncontrolled infections, other autoimmune diseases, pregnancy or lactation were excluded. Diagnoses were based on clinical symptoms, serum thyroxine and TRAb, thyroid ultrasound and orbital computed tomography. PBMCs were isolated from about 10 ml of fresh peripheral blood by Ficoll-Paque density gradient centrifugation. Trizol reagent was used to extract total RNA, and RNA quality was then checked on an Agilent 2100 Bioanalyzer. What was sequenced was blood. This sequence was found in a young man with Graves' ophthalmopathy.

The CDR3 is CASSLAGGTTYNEQFF. The sequence in DNA is TGCGCCAGCAGCCTAGCGGGGGGGACTACCTACAATGAGCAGTTCTTC. The chain is encoded by TRBV4-1 joined to TRBJ2-1; 11 of the junction bases match TRBD2. The V end gives up 4 bases and the J end 2 bases, leaving 4 bases in the junction not matched to a gene. The germline V gene yields MGHRA for CDR1 and YSYEKL for CDR2. Spanning cysteine to phenylalanine, the CDR3 consists of 16 amino acids. Left in the record is the CDR3 DNA by itself, 48 bases read in frame from the first base.